The entry below gives a single T cell receptor (beta chain) sequence along with its context. Original processing methods: Per-library CDR3 reads ranged about 2 to 3.6 million; clonotypes, ~90,000 to ~550,000. Each CDR3 protein gets one entry after TCRdb re-called the 5' RACE reads with MiXCR. The V and J calls here are based on TCRdb, not the publication. The sample lists about 370,000 distinct CDR3 sequences, more than 25% occurring once. The data are from a study of identical twins' blood T cells. The donors were healthy female monozygous twins, three pairs in total. Trimming shortened V by 1 base and J by 10 bases, and 13 bases separated the two germline ends. CDR1 is LGHNA, CDR2 YSLEER, per germline. The CDR3 runs 13 residues.

The origin of this receptor is a woman aged 18-49 years in good health. Source material: PBMCs. The chain recombines TRBV4-3 with TRBJ1-1, with a weak D call TRBD1 (5 bases). DNA of the CDR3: TGCGCCAGCAGCCAAGGCCGGGGCGCGGGAGCTTTCTTT. Translation: CASSQGRGAGAFF.